Listed below are T cell receptor beta chains from one sample, sequenced in a study of T cell repertoires in cytomegalovirus infection. From the reads, TCRdb called clonotypes with MiXCR, one entry per CDR3 protein. This table holds fewer than 1,000,000 distinct CDR3 sequences, less than 40% found once. Their antigens remain unidentified. The sequencing here drew on cultured CD8+ T cells from PBMCs, taken from culture after CMV antigen stimulation. These receptors came from a human donor in good health (CMV status not recorded). Some clones in this sample may be carry-over from other donors' samples. CDR3s include the opening cysteine and the closing phenylalanine or tryptophan. The D gene is left open where the match is weak. A row's size may be missing; if present it is once, few, many or a size class.

d_gene: .; v_gene: TRBV7-6; j_gene: TRBJ1-2; abundance: .; CDR3nt: TGTGCCAGCAGCCACGGGGCCAACTATGGCTACACCTTC; CDR3aa: CASSHGANYGYTF
d_gene: TRBD2; v_gene: TRBV19; j_gene: TRBJ2-2; abundance: .; CDR3nt: TGTGCCAGTAGTATAGCCCTTTGGGGCGGGGGCACCGGGGAGCTGTTTTTT; CDR3aa: CASSIALWGGGTGELFF
d_gene: .; v_gene: TRBV4-1; j_gene: TRBJ1-1; abundance: .; CDR3nt: TGCGCCAGCAGCCAATCTACAACCGGGACCCTAATTAACACTGAAGCTTTCTTT; CDR3aa: CASSQSTTGTLINTEAFF
d_gene: .; v_gene: TRBV27; j_gene: TRBJ2-5; abundance: .; CDR3nt: TGTGCCAGCAGTTTACTTGGTCCTCAAGAGACCCAGTACTTC; CDR3aa: CASSLLGPQETQYF
d_gene: TRBD1; v_gene: TRBV5-4; j_gene: TRBJ1-3; abundance: few; CDR3nt: TGTGCCAGCAGCCCAATCGGACAGGGCCCCTCGGGAAACACCATATATTTT; CDR3aa: CASSPIGQGPSGNTIYF
d_gene: TRBD1; v_gene: TRBV12-3/TRBV12-4; j_gene: TRBJ2-6; abundance: .; CDR3nt: TGTGCCAGCAGGAGACAGGGTAGTTCTGGGGCCAACGTCCTGACTTTC; CDR3aa: CASRRQGSSGANVLTF
d_gene: TRBD1; v_gene: TRBV6-6; j_gene: TRBJ1-2; abundance: .; CDR3nt: TGTGCCAGCACTTACTCGACAGGGGCTGGTGGCTACACCTTC; CDR3aa: CASTYSTGAGGYTF
d_gene: .; v_gene: TRBV5-4; j_gene: TRBJ2-7; abundance: .; CDR3nt: TGTGCCAGCAGGCCCGGCGACAGGTCCTACGAGCAGTACTTC; CDR3aa: CASRPGDRSYEQYF
d_gene: TRBD2; v_gene: TRBV7-8; j_gene: TRBJ2-3; abundance: .; CDR3nt: TGTGCCAGCAGCTTAGCGTCCGGGGGGGGCCCAGATACGCAGTATTTT; CDR3aa: CASSLASGGGPDTQYF
d_gene: TRBD1; v_gene: TRBV7-6; j_gene: TRBJ2-7; abundance: few; CDR3nt: TGTGCCAGCAGCTTAGCGAAAGGACAGGGGGAATTGTACGAGCAGTACTTC; CDR3aa: CASSLAKGQGELYEQYF
d_gene: .; v_gene: TRBV12-3/TRBV12-4; j_gene: TRBJ2-1; abundance: .; CDR3nt: TGTGCCAGCAGTTTTCGGGTCAGCTCCTACAATGAGCAGTTCTTC; CDR3aa: CASSFRVSSYNEQFF
d_gene: TRBD1; v_gene: TRBV11-2; j_gene: TRBJ1-3; abundance: .; CDR3nt: TGTGCCAGCAGCTTGTGGGACAGGGGGTTTTCTGGAAACACCATATATTTT; CDR3aa: CASSLWDRGFSGNTIYF